The rows below give T cell receptor beta chains drawn from one sample of a study of vaccination effects on CD4 cells after COVID-19. Sequenced by immunoSEQ multiplex PCR; TCRdb stores in-frame clones only, minus some. The repertoire consists of about 40,000 clones, with around 71% occurring once and the leading ten covering approximately 8%. Their recognized antigens are unknown. The sequencing used CD4+ T cells from PBMCs cultured without peptide, collected after COVID-19 vaccination. The source of these receptors is a human donor who received a COVID-19 vaccine. CDR3s include the opening cysteine and the closing phenylalanine or tryptophan. D genes are given only for firm matches. Clone size is stated in some rows and not others, as once, few, many or a class when expanded.

J gene: TRBJ1-5
clone size: -
V gene: TRBV6-6
D gene: TRBD1
CDR3 protein: CASSPRGQGQPQHF
CDR3 DNA: TGTGCCAGCAGCCCCAGGGGGCAGGGGCAGCCCCAGCATTTT

J gene: TRBJ2-3
clone size: -
V gene: TRBV3-1/TRBV3-2
D gene: -
CDR3 protein: CASSQADTQYF
CDR3 DNA: TGTGCCAGCAGCCAGGCAGATACGCAGTATTTT

J gene: TRBJ2-5
clone size: -
V gene: TRBV5-8
D gene: TRBD2
CDR3 protein: CASSPGLAGAVQETQYF
CDR3 DNA: TGTGCCAGCAGCCCGGGACTAGCGGGGGCAGTCCAAGAGACCCAGTACTTC

J gene: TRBJ2-7
clone size: -
V gene: TRBV5-4
D gene: TRBD1
CDR3 protein: CASSWDSYEQYF
CDR3 DNA: TGTGCCAGCAGCTGGGACAGCTACGAGCAGTACTTC

J gene: TRBJ2-5
clone size: -
V gene: TRBV4-1
D gene: -
CDR3 protein: CASSPLRSRQETQYF
CDR3 DNA: TGCGCCAGCAGCCCTCTCCGGTCCCGCCAAGAGACCCAGTACTTC

J gene: TRBJ2-1
clone size: few
V gene: TRBV3-1/TRBV3-2
D gene: -
CDR3 protein: CASSQDIPRAHNEQFF
CDR3 DNA: TGTGCCAGCAGCCAAGATATCCCTAGAGCCCACAATGAGCAGTTCTTC

J gene: TRBJ1-2
clone size: once
V gene: TRBV6-5
D gene: TRBD1
CDR3 protein: CASARDRNYGYTF
CDR3 DNA: TGTGCCAGCGCCCGGGACAGAAACTATGGCTACACCTTC

J gene: TRBJ1-2
clone size: -
V gene: TRBV5-1
D gene: -
CDR3 protein: CASSSGGMDYGYTF
CDR3 DNA: TGCGCCAGCAGCTCTGGGGGAATGGACTATGGCTACACCTTC

J gene: TRBJ1-2
clone size: once
V gene: TRBV19
D gene: TRBD1
CDR3 protein: CASSTDRGSSYTF
CDR3 DNA: TGTGCCAGTAGTACCGACAGGGGGAGTAGCTACACCTTC

J gene: TRBJ2-1
clone size: few
V gene: TRBV5-1
D gene: TRBD1
CDR3 protein: CASSLAGQDYNEQFF
CDR3 DNA: TGCGCCAGCAGCTTGGCGGGACAGGACTACAATGAGCAGTTCTTC

J gene: TRBJ1-2
clone size: -
V gene: TRBV7-9
D gene: TRBD1
CDR3 protein: CASSLGQINYGYTF
CDR3 DNA: TGTGCCAGCAGCCTGGGACAGATAAACTATGGCTACACCTTC

J gene: TRBJ1-5
clone size: -
V gene: TRBV19
D gene: -
CDR3 protein: CASSTQALTYSNQPQHF
CDR3 DNA: TGTGCCAGTAGTACCCAGGCGCTGACATATAGCAATCAGCCCCAGCATTTT

J gene: TRBJ2-3
clone size: -
V gene: TRBV30
D gene: -
CDR3 protein: CAWSVVEVTDTQYF
CDR3 DNA: TGTGCCTGGAGTGTAGTGGAGGTCACAGATACGCAGTATTTT

J gene: TRBJ2-2
clone size: once
V gene: TRBV2
D gene: -
CDR3 protein: CASQGSTGELFF
CDR3 DNA: TGTGCCAGTCAGGGGTCCACCGGGGAGCTGTTTTTT

J gene: TRBJ2-1
clone size: -
V gene: TRBV29-1
D gene: -
CDR3 protein: CSVVLASSEQFF
CDR3 DNA: TGCAGCGTTGTCCTAGCATCGAGTGAGCAGTTCTTC

J gene: TRBJ1-1
clone size: -
V gene: TRBV9
D gene: -
CDR3 protein: CASSGTNFREAFF
CDR3 DNA: TGTGCCAGCAGCGGGACAAACTTTCGTGAAGCTTTCTTT

J gene: TRBJ1-5
clone size: medium-sized
V gene: TRBV7-7
D gene: -
CDR3 protein: CASSLAVDQPQHF
CDR3 DNA: TGTGCCAGCAGCTTAGCGGTTGATCAGCCCCAGCATTTT

J gene: TRBJ2-6
clone size: -
V gene: TRBV3-1/TRBV3-2
D gene: -
CDR3 protein: CASSPHEGANVLTF
CDR3 DNA: TGTGCCAGCAGCCCTCACGAGGGGGCCAACGTCCTGACTTTC

J gene: TRBJ1-1
clone size: -
V gene: TRBV19
D gene: -
CDR3 protein: CASSIGRGYEAFF
CDR3 DNA: TGTGCCAGTAGTATAGGGAGGGGCTATGAAGCTTTCTTT

J gene: TRBJ2-2
clone size: -
V gene: TRBV11-2
D gene: -
CDR3 protein: CASRLPGRNTGELFF
CDR3 DNA: TGTGCCAGCCGTCTTCCGGGACGCAACACCGGGGAGCTGTTTTTT

J gene: TRBJ1-1
clone size: -
V gene: TRBV6-5
D gene: -
CDR3 protein: CASSRASGRTEAFF
CDR3 DNA: TGTGCCAGCAGTCGGGCGTCGGGGAGGACTGAAGCTTTCTTT

J gene: TRBJ1-2
clone size: few
V gene: TRBV18
D gene: -
CDR3 protein: CASSPDQRYGYTF
CDR3 DNA: TGTGCCAGCTCACCAGACCAGCGCTATGGCTACACCTTC

J gene: TRBJ1-6
clone size: -
V gene: TRBV5-1
D gene: -
CDR3 protein: CASSFKIGRNSPLHF
CDR3 DNA: TGCGCCAGCAGCTTTAAAATAGGACGGAATTCACCCCTCCACTTT

J gene: TRBJ2-7
clone size: -
V gene: TRBV3-1/TRBV3-2
D gene: -
CDR3 protein: CASSQVGVNYEQYF
CDR3 DNA: TGTGCCAGCAGCCAAGTCGGGGTTAACTACGAGCAGTACTTC

J gene: TRBJ1-5
clone size: once
V gene: TRBV19
D gene: -
CDR3 protein: CASSLTPSQGWRQPQHF
CDR3 DNA: TGTGCCAGTAGTCTCACCCCCTCCCAGGGGTGGAGGCAGCCCCAGCATTTT

J gene: TRBJ1-2
clone size: -
V gene: TRBV18
D gene: -
CDR3 protein: CASSPTGVFYGYTF
CDR3 DNA: TGTGCCAGCTCGCCGACAGGAGTCTTCTATGGCTACACCTTC

J gene: TRBJ1-1
clone size: -
V gene: TRBV18
D gene: TRBD1
CDR3 protein: CASSSGGAKNTEAFF
CDR3 DNA: TGTGCCAGCTCTTCAGGGGGTGCGAAGAACACTGAAGCTTTCTTT

J gene: TRBJ1-6
clone size: -
V gene: TRBV18
D gene: -
CDR3 protein: CASRPGENLNSPLHF
CDR3 DNA: TGTGCCAGCAGACCAGGCGAGAATTTGAATTCACCCCTCCACTTT

J gene: TRBJ1-3
clone size: -
V gene: TRBV6-6
D gene: -
CDR3 protein: CASRDGGIGGNTIYF
CDR3 DNA: TGTGCCAGCAGGGACGGGGGGATCGGTGGAAACACCATATATTTT

J gene: TRBJ1-1
clone size: -
V gene: TRBV5-1
D gene: -
CDR3 protein: CASSFLVGQTEAFF
CDR3 DNA: TGCGCCAGCAGCTTTTTAGTGGGTCAGACAGAAGCTTTCTTT

J gene: TRBJ2-5
clone size: -
V gene: TRBV10-2
D gene: -
CDR3 protein: CASREITGETQYF
CDR3 DNA: TGCGCCAGCAGGGAAATAACAGGGGAGACCCAGTACTTC

J gene: TRBJ2-7
clone size: -
V gene: TRBV5-1
D gene: -
CDR3 protein: CASSVLGGPSSYEQYF
CDR3 DNA: TGCGCCAGCAGTGTGCTGGGGGGGCCCAGCTCCTACGAGCAGTACTTC

J gene: TRBJ1-4
clone size: -
V gene: TRBV5-1
D gene: -
CDR3 protein: CASSLDPRGEKLFF
CDR3 DNA: TGCGCCAGCAGCTTGGACCCCAGAGGAGAAAAACTGTTTTTT

J gene: TRBJ2-1
clone size: -
V gene: TRBV11-3
D gene: -
CDR3 protein: CASSLAYYNEQFF
CDR3 DNA: TGTGCCAGCAGCTTGGCGTATTACAATGAGCAGTTCTTC

J gene: TRBJ1-1
clone size: few
V gene: TRBV7-9
D gene: -
CDR3 protein: CASTSGYTEAFF
CDR3 DNA: TGTGCCAGCACCTCGGGGTACACTGAAGCTTTCTTT

J gene: TRBJ1-1
clone size: -
V gene: TRBV18
D gene: -
CDR3 protein: CASSPDSNEAFF
CDR3 DNA: TGTGCCAGCTCACCAGACAGTAATGAAGCTTTCTTT

J gene: TRBJ1-2
clone size: -
V gene: TRBV6-4
D gene: -
CDR3 protein: CASSDSLYGYTF
CDR3 DNA: TGTGCCAGCAGTGACTCGTTGTATGGCTACACCTTC

J gene: TRBJ2-7
clone size: -
V gene: TRBV3-1/TRBV3-2
D gene: -
CDR3 protein: CASSPRPSYEQYF
CDR3 DNA: TGTGCCAGCAGCCCCAGACCCTCCTACGAGCAGTACTTC

J gene: TRBJ2-7
clone size: few
V gene: TRBV29-1
D gene: -
CDR3 protein: CSARLGGKSQF
CDR3 DNA: TGCAGCGCTCGGCTGGGCGGGAAATCCCAATTC

J gene: TRBJ2-1
clone size: few
V gene: TRBV19
D gene: TRBD2
CDR3 protein: CASSIMGGSSYNEQFF
CDR3 DNA: TGTGCCAGTAGTATAATGGGCGGGAGCTCCTACAATGAGCAGTTCTTC

J gene: TRBJ1-2
clone size: -
V gene: TRBV10-1
D gene: -
CDR3 protein: CASSEDRGRGYGYTF
CDR3 DNA: TGCGCCAGCAGTGAAGATAGGGGCCGCGGCTATGGCTACACCTTC

J gene: TRBJ2-3
clone size: -
V gene: TRBV5-5
D gene: TRBD2
CDR3 protein: CASSLVAGVLTDTQYF
CDR3 DNA: TGTGCCAGCAGCTTGGTGGCGGGGGTCCTCACAGATACGCAGTATTTT

J gene: TRBJ2-5
clone size: once
V gene: TRBV30
D gene: -
CDR3 protein: CAWSGSVLGTQYF
CDR3 DNA: TGTGCCTGGAGTGGGTCAGTCTTGGGGACCCAGTACTTC

J gene: TRBJ2-7
clone size: few
V gene: TRBV19
D gene: -
CDR3 protein: CASSIGGRASGREQYF
CDR3 DNA: TGTGCCAGTAGTATAGGAGGCAGGGCCTCTGGTCGCGAGCAGTACTTC